These 28 T cell receptor beta chains came from one sample sequenced in a study of CD8+CD57+ T cells in acquired aplastic anemia. All patients picked for sequencing had shown, by flow cytometry, an expansion of CD8+CD57+ cells. Investigators profiled TCR beta VDJ and CDR3 from genomic DNA template. A single record per CDR3 protein comes from TCRdb applying MiXCR to the reads. Of 200,000 to 300,000 distinct CDR3 sequences listed, roughly 82% are singletons. Sequenced material: sorted CD4+, CD8+, or CD8+CD57+ T cells (not recorded which) from PBMCs. The source is a human donor with aplastic anemia.

The chain has TRBV2 and TRBJ2-3, with TRBD2 matching 8 bases. This CDR3 contains 14 residues. Germline CDR1 is SNHLY and CDR2 is FYNNEI. V was clipped by 8 bases and J by 3 bases; unmatched bases: 7. The CDR3 region has the DNA TGTGCCAGCGGGAGCGGGGGAGGGACAGATACGCAGTATTTT. Translated: CASGSGGGTDTQYF. The entire variable domain, with the rest obtained from reference TRBV2 and TRBJ2-3, is as follows: EPEVTQTPSHQVTQMGQEVILRCVPISNHLYFYWYRQILGQKVEFLVSFYNNEISEKSEIFDDQFSVERPDGSNFTLKIRSTKLEDSAMYFCASGSGGGTDTQYFGPGTRLTVL.

As concerns this clonotype: The CDR3 end shows no conserved phenylalanine or tryptophan, and so a read error is likely. It is unclear where the CDR3 begins or ends on the DNA, so no DNA is shown, and the CDR3 is as TCRdb lists it. The chain has TRBV2 and TRBJ1-1; the table names TRBD1, a call not compared with the DNA. CDR1 is SNHLY, CDR2 FYNNEI, per germline. The CDR3 numbers 15 amino acids, ends counted. CDR3 sequence reads: CASGDGGTDTHDFGS.

J is TRBJ2-1 and V is TRBV7-2; TRBD2 is a possible D gene (6 bases). The CDR3 sequence is 16 residues long. The germline V gene has CDR1 SGHTA and CDR2 FQGNSA. Trimming removed 4 bases at V and 13 bases at J, with 26 bases between. The CDR3 region is CASSWRGGSNYGYQFF. CDR3 in DNA: TGTGCCAGCAGCTGGCGTGGAGGGTCAAACTATGGCTACCAGTTCTTC.

The V call is TRBV15, the J call TRBJ2-1; D is perhaps TRBD1 or TRBD2 (5 bases each). The germline V gene encodes CDR1 LNHNV and CDR2 YYDKDF (reference sequence). With 11 bases removed from V and 2 bases from J, the gap between germline ends came to 16 bases. The CDR3 is 14 residues long. CDR3 DNA: TGTGCCGTTGACGGGGCCAGGGCCTACAATGAGCAGTTCTTC. Translating gives CAVDGARAYNEQFF.

The sample holds a few counts of this clonotype. V gene TRBV7-8 combines with J gene TRBJ1-1; no reliable D call. With 2 bases removed from V and 13 bases from J, the gap between germline ends came to 23 bases. The CDR3 runs 15 residues. Germline V gene lookup returns CDR1 SGHVS and CDR2 FQNEAQ. The CDR3 DNA follows: TGTGCCAGCAGCTTATCGGGAGGTCCCGATACGCAAGATTTCTTT. The encoded protein is CASSLSGGPDTQDFF. Using reference TRBV7-8 and TRBJ1-1 for the parts outside the CDR3, the full variable domain is GAGVSQSPRYKVAKRGQDVALRCDPISGHVSLFWYQQALGQGPEFLTYFQNEAQLDKSGLPSDRFFAERPEGSVSTLKIQRTQQEDSAVYLCASSLSGGPDTQDFFGQGTRLTVV.

The gene calls are TRBV5-6 and TRBJ2-3; TRBD2 matches at 7 bases. The CDR3 loop spans 14 amino acids. From germline, CDR1 is SGHDT and CDR2 YYEEEE. The V gene end was trimmed by 0 bases and the J gene end by 8 bases; junction bases not matched to a gene: 6. CDR3 sequence reads: CASSLAGGLSTQYF. The DNA for the CDR3 is TGTGCCAGCAGCTTGGCGGGGGGTCTCAGTACGCAGTATTTT.

The chain combines TRBV7-9 with TRBJ2-7; either TRBD1 or TRBD2 may fit D (6 bases each). Germline V lookup: CDR1 SEHNR, CDR2 FQNEAQ (reference sequence). Trimming took 3 bases from V and 11 from J, leaving 23 bases between them. The CDR3 has 15 residues. CDR3 coding DNA: TGTGCCAGCAGCTTTCAAAGAAGAGGGGGGAGCGATGAGTACGTC. Its translation is CASSFQRRGGSDEYV.

The chain recombines TRBV5-1 with TRBJ2-7, with D possibly being TRBD1 (8 bases). The CDR3 loop spans 14 amino acids. Looked up from germline, CDR1 is SGHRS and CDR2 is YFSETQ. V lost 9 bases and J 5 bases, leaving 21 bases between the germline ends. The CDR3 nucleotides are TGCGCCACCAGACAGGGGAGGGGCGAGCACGAGCAGTACTTC. Translated: CATRQGRGEHEQYF.

The rearrangement joins TRBV15 to TRBJ1-1; D gene uncertain. The CDR3 is made up of 14 amino acids. The germline CDR1 and CDR2 sequences are LNHNV and YYDKDF (reference sequence). Trimming cost V 1 base and J 2 bases, with 8 bases left between them. This CDR3 is CATSRVAYNTEAFF. The CDR3, as DNA: TGTGCCACCAGCAGAGTAGCCTACAACACTGAAGCTTTCTTT.

In its sample, this clonotype was seen many times. The genes are TRBV13 and TRBJ2-6; TRBD1 might be the D (6 bases). V gave up 1 base and J gave up 0 bases, with 16 bases separating them. From germline, CDR1 is PRHDT and CDR2 FYEKMQ (reference sequence). The CDR3 has 19 amino acids. CDR3 in amino acids: CASSLEGAGAYSGANVLTF. The CDR3 bases are TGTGCCAGCAGCTTAGAAGGGGCAGGGGCCTACTCTGGGGCCAACGTCCTGACTTTC. The whole variable domain, filled in from reference TRBV13 and TRBJ2-6, reads AAGVIQSPRHLIKEKRETATLKCYPIPRHDTVYWYQQGPGQDPQFLISFYEKMQSDKGSIPDRFSAQQFSDYHSELNMSSLELGDSALYFCASSLEGAGAYSGANVLTFGAGSRLTVL.

The count of this clonotype is one. Here the CDR3 omits its conserved ending phenylalanine or tryptophan, so a read error is the likely source. The DNA is omitted, as the CDR3 cannot be located on it reliably, and the CDR3 follows TCRdb's listing. The gene calls are TRBV7-9 and TRBJ2-3; the table assigns TRBD1, which was not confirmed against the DNA. Germline V lookup: CDR1 SEHNR, CDR2 FQNEAQ (reference sequence). Termini included, the CDR3 measures 13 amino acids. The CDR3 sequence: CASRAGGTGTESQ.

On this clonotype itself: One end of the junction varies from germline; a read error may be responsible. V and J are TRBV7-2 and TRBJ1-1; D is uncertain. Germline assignment: CDR1 SGHTA and CDR2 FQGNSA. The CDR3 is 15 amino acids. CDR3 sequence reads: CASSPPGEAYTQAFF. CDR3 DNA sequence: TGTGCCAGCAGCCCACCGGGAGAGGCTTACACTCAAGCTTTCTTT.

The CDR3 nucleotides read TGTGCCAGCAGCTTTGAAAGAAGCGGGGGGGGCGATGACGAGCAGTACGTC. It yields the protein CASSFERSGGGDDEQYV. The V gene is TRBV7-9, the J gene TRBJ2-7; 10 positions agree with TRBD2. The V gene's germline CDR1 is SEHNR and CDR2 FQNEAQ (reference sequence). The CDR3 runs to 17 residues. The V and J ends lost 3 bases and 5 bases, in that order; junction bases with no gene match: 13.

The chain links TRBV19 to TRBJ1-5, with D possibly being TRBD1 (5 bases). The germline V gene has CDR1 LNHDA and CDR2 SQIVND (reference sequence). The CDR3 extends over 15 amino acids. V lost 2 bases and J lost 8, with 16 bases in between. CDR3 coding DNA: TGTGCCAGTAGTATATCGGGGGGATCCTATAAGCCCCAGCATTTT. Translated, it gives CASSISGGSYKPQHF.

The genes are TRBV6-2 or TRBV6-3 and TRBJ1-2; 7 bases fit TRBD1. V gave up 5 bases and J gave up 6 bases; unmatched junction bases: 21. CDR1 and CDR2 (germline): MNHEY, SVGEGT. The CDR3 is 18 residues long. CDR3 sequence: CASSRDRIRETGLDGYTF. Here the CDR3 DNA reads TGTGCCAGCAGTAGAGATCGCATACGGGAGACAGGGTTAGATGGCTACACCTTC.

Note on this clonotype: The CDR3 end shows no conserved phenylalanine or tryptophan, and so a read error is likely. It is unclear where the CDR3 begins or ends on the DNA, so no DNA is shown, and the CDR3 is as TCRdb lists it. This CDR3 reads CASSQGRTGANVL. This chain uses TRBV14 with TRBJ2-3; the table's D call, TRBD1, has no DNA check behind it. In germline, CDR1 is SGHDN, CDR2 FVKESK. The CDR3 extends over 13 residues, inclusive of both ends.

In this sample, this clonotype turned up once. The junction does not match germline at one end; this may be a read error. The chain joins TRBV7-8 to TRBJ2-5, with TRBD2 matching 10 bases. The CDR3 is 16 residues long. The germline CDR1 and CDR2 sequences are SGHVS and FQNEAQ. CDR3 region: CASSVPVAGGLETQYF. The CDR3 DNA reads as TGTGCCAGCAGCGTCCCCGTAGCGGGGGGTTTAGAGACTCAGTACTTC.

This clonotype was recorded a few times. CDR3 bases: TGTGCCATCAGTGAAGGTTGGCAGTCTGAAGCTTTCTTT. It translates to CAISEGWQSEAFF. The chain has TRBV10-3 and TRBJ1-1, with D uncertain. Germline loops: CDR1 ENHRY, CDR2 SYGVKD. This CDR3 is built from 13 residues. V lost 3 bases and J lost 6, with 11 bases in between.

Points on this clonotype: This CDR3 is missing its conserved last phenylalanine or tryptophan, likely due to a read error. The limits of the CDR3 on the DNA are not certain, so only TCRdb's listed CDR3 is given. The CDR3 sequence is CASSAPGQANEEYL. The chain has TRBV2 and TRBJ2-7; the table's D call TRBD1 went unverified against the DNA. 14 amino acids form the CDR3, both terminal residues included. Germline V lookup: CDR1 SNHLY, CDR2 FYNNEI.

This chain uses TRBV7-2 with TRBJ2-5; D is ambiguous. Trimming took 0 bases from V and 12 from J, leaving 20 bases between them. The CDR3 is 15 residues long. Germline V CDR1 and CDR2: SGHTA, FQGNSA. DNA of the CDR3: TGTGCCAGCAGCTTAGCCCTCACAACAAACAAGGAAGAGTACTTC. Its translation: CASSLALTTNKEEYF. Looking up the rest from reference TRBV7-2 and TRBJ2-5 gives the full variable domain: GAGVSQSPSNKVTEKGKDVELRCDPISGHTALYWYRQSLGQGLEFLIYFQGNSAPDKSGLPSDRFSAERTGGSVSTLTIQRTQQEDSAVYLCASSLALTTNKEEYFGPGTRLLVL.

Note on this clonotype: The missing conserved phenylalanine or tryptophan at the end of this CDR3 makes a read error likely. No DNA is shown, since the ends of the CDR3 on it are uncertain; the CDR3 is the one TCRdb lists. The genes are TRBV7-8 and TRBJ1-1. The CDR3 is 13 residues long, ends included. Germline CDR1 SGHVS, CDR2 FQNEAQ. CDR3 loop: CASSGGWSADRYC.

The J gene is TRBJ2-3, the V gene TRBV11-3; D perhaps matches TRBD1 (5 bases). This CDR3 contains 15 residues. Per germline, CDR1 SGHNT and CDR2 YENEEA. Trimming took 0 bases from V and 4 from J, leaving 11 bases between them. The CDR3: CASSLDLTVADTQYF. CDR3 sequence (DNA): TGTGCCAGCAGCTTAGATCTGACAGTAGCAGATACGCAGTATTTT.

Worth noting for this clonotype: No DNA is shown, since the ends of the CDR3 on it are uncertain; the CDR3 is the one TCRdb lists. This chain uses TRBV9 with TRBJ1-6. 16 amino acids form the CDR3, both terminal residues included. Germline V gives CDR1 SGDLS, CDR2 YYNGEE. CDR3 amino acids: CASSVEDDEQFFALHF.

Remarks on this clonotype: At one end the junction does not follow the germline gene, possibly because of a read error. The gene calls are TRBV19 and TRBJ2-2, with D perhaps being TRBD1 or TRBD2 (5 bases each). Germline assignment: CDR1 LNHDA and CDR2 SQIVND (reference sequence). This CDR3 contains 16 residues. The CDR3, as DNA: TGTGCCAGCAGTATAGCGAGGGTGGCTGGACACGGGGAGCTGTTTTTT. This gives the protein CASSIARVAGHGELFF.

The chain links TRBV20-1 to TRBJ1-3; D not resolved. With 0 bases removed from V and 4 bases from J, the gap between germline ends came to 4 bases. This CDR3 spans 12 amino acids. Per germline, CDR1 DFQATT and CDR2 SNEGSKA (reference sequence). The CDR3: CSARENGNTIYF. In nucleotides, the CDR3 is TGCAGTGCTAGAGAGAACGGAAACACCATATATTTT.

The chain joins TRBV7-8 to TRBJ2-7; no clear D gene. V shed 2 bases and J shed 4 bases, with 24 bases lying between them. The CDR3 is 18 amino acids. Germline V gene lookup returns CDR1 SGHVS and CDR2 FQNEAQ. The CDR3 reads CASSLPRGPNTLYYEQYV. DNA of the CDR3: TGTGCCAGCAGCTTACCGCGAGGTCCCAATACCCTTTATTACGAGCAGTACGTC.

As to this clonotype: At one boundary the junction diverges from the germline segment, which might be a read error. The chain has TRBV2 and TRBJ2-1; TRBD1 might be the D (6 bases). The CDR3 is 13 amino acids. Germline loops: CDR1 SNHLY, CDR2 FYNNEI. The DNA of the CDR3 is TGTGCCAGCAGGGATGGGGGCACCCATGCGCAGTTCTTT. This codes for CASRDGGTHAQFF.

Details on this clonotype: Lacking the conserved final phenylalanine or tryptophan, this CDR3 likely reflects a read error. Because the CDR3's place on the DNA is in doubt, the DNA is left out and the CDR3 is given as listed by TCRdb. The rearrangement uses TRBV7-7 and TRBJ2-3; the table names TRBD1, a call not compared with the DNA. The germline CDR1 and CDR2 sequences are SSHAT and FNYEAQ (reference sequence). The CDR3 spans 13 amino acids, including both terminal residues. The CDR3 sequence is CASSVAGGDTEQY.